A selection of T cell receptor beta chains follows, all from one sample in a study of cytomegalovirus exposure and HLA in healthy donors. Assay: immunoSEQ multiplex PCR; the TCRdb copy retains only in-frame clones and omits some. The sample records about 160,000 clones, 95% to 97% being singletons. The specimen sequenced was PBMCs. These receptors all stem from a woman aged 18-29 years in good health and CMV-seronegative. CDR3s include the opening cysteine and the closing phenylalanine or tryptophan. The order of the fields is J gene, V gene, clone size, D gene, CDR3 protein, CDR3 DNA. D genes are given only for firm matches. The size of a clone is reported for some rows only, either as once, few or many, or as a class for expanded clones.

J: TRBJ2-2; V: TRBV9; size: -; D: TRBD2; CDR3: CASSVGVKRGGLAGELFF; DNA: TGTGCCAGCAGCGTAGGGGTGAAGCGGGGGGGCTTGGCCGGGGAGCTGTTTTTT
J: TRBJ1-5; V: TRBV1; size: -; D: -; CDR3: CTSSQVFRGLSQPQHF; DNA: TGCACCAGCAGCCAAGTCTTCAGGGGGCTCAGTCAGCCCCAGCATTTT
J: TRBJ1-3; V: TRBV6-6; size: once; D: TRBD1; CDR3: CASSQRDSSGNTIYF; DNA: TGTGCCAGCAGCCAGAGGGACAGCTCTGGAAACACCATATATTTT
J: TRBJ1-1; V: TRBV5-1; size: once; D: -; CDR3: CASSLAGGENTEAFF; DNA: TGCGCCAGCAGCTTGGCCGGGGGGGAGAACACTGAAGCTTTCTTT
J: TRBJ1-1; V: TRBV7-2; size: -; D: TRBD1; CDR3: CASSARQGVRAEAFF; DNA: TGTGCCAGCAGCGCCCGACAGGGGGTGAGGGCTGAAGCTTTCTTT
J: TRBJ2-5; V: TRBV9; size: -; D: TRBD2; CDR3: CASSAGLAEETQYF; DNA: TGTGCCAGCAGCGCCGGACTAGCGGAAGAGACCCAGTACTTC
J: TRBJ2-5; V: TRBV5-1; size: -; D: TRBD1; CDR3: CASRAGGGFQTQYF; DNA: TGCGCCAGTCGGGCAGGGGGCGGATTCCAGACCCAGTACTTC
J: TRBJ1-2; V: TRBV30; size: -; D: -; CDR3: CAWMQGSGYGYTF; DNA: TGTGCCTGGATGCAGGGTTCGGGCTATGGCTACACCTTC
J: TRBJ1-1; V: TRBV7-2; size: -; D: -; CDR3: CASSRTREWNTEAFF; DNA: TGTGCCAGCAGCCGAACGCGGGAATGGAACACTGAAGCTTTCTTT
J: TRBJ2-7; V: TRBV4-1; size: -; D: -; CDR3: CASSHGQTTHEQYF; DNA: TGCGCCAGCAGCCACGGACAGACCACGCACGAGCAGTACTTC
J: TRBJ1-1; V: TRBV6-5; size: -; D: TRBD1; CDR3: CASSQDRVSAEAFF; DNA: TGTGCCAGCAGCCAGGACAGGGTGTCCGCTGAAGCTTTCTTT
J: TRBJ2-3; V: TRBV14; size: -; D: -; CDR3: CASSQDLSDTQYF; DNA: TGTGCCAGCAGCCAAGATTTGAGTGATACGCAGTATTTT
J: TRBJ2-2; V: TRBV4-3; size: -; D: -; CDR3: CASSQGRRVSGELFF; DNA: TGCGCCAGCAGCCAAGGGCGGCGAGTTTCCGGGGAGCTGTTTTTT
J: TRBJ2-7; V: TRBV11-1; size: -; D: TRBD1; CDR3: CASSPRQGYEQYF; DNA: TGTGCCAGCAGTCCCCGACAGGGCTACGAGCAGTACTTC
J: TRBJ1-4; V: TRBV7-9; size: -; D: -; CDR3: CASSLSATNEKLFF; DNA: TGTGCCAGCAGCTTGAGTGCAACTAATGAAAAACTGTTTTTT
J: TRBJ1-6; V: TRBV6-1; size: -; D: -; CDR3: CASSGKGESYNSPLHF; DNA: TGTGCCAGCAGTGGGAAGGGGGAATCTTATAATTCACCCCTCCACTTT
J: TRBJ2-7; V: TRBV4-3; size: -; D: TRBD1; CDR3: CASSPGTGSYEQYF; DNA: TGCGCCAGCAGCCCCGGGACAGGGTCCTACGAGCAGTACTTC
J: TRBJ1-1; V: TRBV5-1; size: once; D: TRBD1; CDR3: CASSSDRVHTEAFF; DNA: TGCGCCAGCAGCTCCGACAGGGTACATACTGAAGCTTTCTTT
J: TRBJ1-1; V: TRBV30; size: -; D: -; CDR3: CAWKREYMNTEAFF; DNA: TGTGCCTGGAAGAGGGAATACATGAATACTGAAGCTTTCTTT
J: TRBJ2-4; V: TRBV7-9; size: -; D: -; CDR3: CASSLGLFSGIQYF; DNA: TGTGCCAGCAGCTTAGGGCTTTTCTCTGGCATTCAGTACTTC
J: TRBJ1-1; V: TRBV6-5; size: -; D: TRBD1; CDR3: CASRKRTGPNTEAFF; DNA: TGTGCCAGCAGAAAGAGGACAGGTCCGAACACTGAAGCTTTCTTT
J: TRBJ2-5; V: TRBV18; size: -; D: -; CDR3: CASSLVSEETQYF; DNA: TGTGCCAGCTCACTGGTTTCAGAAGAGACCCAGTACTTC
J: TRBJ2-7; V: TRBV27; size: -; D: TRBD1; CDR3: CASSPRTGGSYEQYF; DNA: TGTGCCAGCAGTCCCCGGACAGGGGGCAGCTACGAGCAGTACTTC
J: TRBJ2-1; V: TRBV18; size: -; D: TRBD2; CDR3: CASSPLAGGPWEQFF; DNA: TGTGCCAGCTCACCGCTTGCGGGGGGGCCTTGGGAGCAGTTCTTC